These T cell receptor beta chains were read from a single sample in a study of PD-1 blockade in classical Hodgkin lymphoma. Assay: immunoSEQ multiplex PCR; the TCRdb copy retains only in-frame clones and omits some. This table has under 70,000 clones, 71% appearing once. This specimen consisted of peripheral blood mononuclear cells (PBMCs), obtained before the second cycle of nivolumab. The receptors derive from a human donor with classical Hodgkin lymphoma. Each CDR3 is given with its conserved first and last residue. Fields, in order: V gene, D gene, clone size, J gene, CDR3 DNA, CDR3 protein. D genes are given only for firm matches. Clone size is not always given. Where it is, it says once, few, many or a class for expanded clones.

TRBV9,.,.,TRBJ2-7,TGTGCCAGCAGCCCCAGGGGCGGGAGTCTGGAAGAGCAGTACTTC,CASSPRGGSLEEQYF
TRBV19,.,.,TRBJ2-3,TGTGCCAGTAGGTTTGGGGGAGCAGATACGCAGTATTTT,CASRFGGADTQYF
TRBV7-6,.,few,TRBJ1-6,TGTGCCAGCAGCCCCGGAGGGTATTCACCCCTCCACTTT,CASSPGGYSPLHF
TRBV6-5,.,.,TRBJ1-4,TGTGCCAGCAAGGAAGGGTCGGGTAATGAAAAACTGTTTTTT,CASKEGSGNEKLFF
TRBV7-9,.,.,TRBJ2-7,TGTGCCAGCAGCTTATCGACAGTGACTTCCTACGAGCAGTACTTC,CASSLSTVTSYEQYF
TRBV19,TRBD1,.,TRBJ1-2,TGTGCCAGTAGTTCCCTAGGGACAGCTACGTATGGCTACACCTTC,CASSSLGTATYGYTF
TRBV9,.,.,TRBJ1-4,TGTGCCAGCAGCGTAGGGGGAGATCCTAATGAAAAACTGTTTTTT,CASSVGGDPNEKLFF
TRBV30,TRBD1,.,TRBJ1-4,TGTGCCTGGAGTGTAGCGACAGGGGGCTCTCTCAAACTGTTTTTT,CAWSVATGGSLKLFF
TRBV7-6,.,.,TRBJ2-2,TGTGCCAGCAGCTATAGTCTTGGGGGCGCGGACACCGGGGAGCTGTTTTTT,CASSYSLGGADTGELFF
TRBV6-5,.,.,TRBJ1-2,TGTGCCAGCAGTTACTCGCGGGATAGCTATGGCTACACCTTC,CASSYSRDSYGYTF
TRBV13,.,once,TRBJ2-3,TGTGCCAGCAGCTTAGACTCAGGGTGGTCGGGCACAGATACGCAGTATTTT,CASSLDSGWSGTDTQYF
TRBV10-3,TRBD1,.,TRBJ1-2,TGTGCCATCAGTGAGAGGGGGCTGGGCTACACCTTC,CAISERGLGYTF
TRBV13,.,.,TRBJ2-6,TGTGCCAGCAGCTTAGGGGGCATTGGGGCCAACGTCCTGACTTTC,CASSLGGIGANVLTF
TRBV9,TRBD1,.,TRBJ2-2,TGTGCCAGCAGCGTAAATCGGGACAGGGGTACAACCGGGGAGCTGTTTTTT,CASSVNRDRGTTGELFF
TRBV5-8,.,.,TRBJ1-5,TGTGCCAGCAGCTTGGGGCTACAGCCCCAGCATTTT,CASSLGLQPQHF
TRBV18,.,many,TRBJ1-2,TGTGCCAGCTCGCCCGGGACATCCCGGGGCTATGGCTACACCTTC,CASSPGTSRGYGYTF
TRBV12-5,TRBD1,.,TRBJ2-7,TGTCCGGAGACAGGGGGCAGGAACGAGCAGTACTTC,CPETGGRNEQYF
TRBV6-5,TRBD1,once,TRBJ1-1,TGTGCCAGCAGTTTGGACAGGGTGAACACTGAAGCTTTCTTT,CASSLDRVNTEAFF
TRBV30,TRBD1,.,TRBJ2-2,TGTGCCTGGGACAGGGCCAACACCGGGGAGCTGTTTTTT,CAWDRANTGELFF
TRBV6-5,.,.,TRBJ1-5,TGTGCCAGCCAAGAATGGGGCAATCAGCCCCAGCATTTT,CASQEWGNQPQHF
TRBV7-2,.,.,TRBJ1-3,TGTGCCAGCAGCCCCCCCGGAAACACCATATATTTT,CASSPPGNTIYF
TRBV10-3,.,.,TRBJ1-1,TGTGCCATCAGCCCCGGGCCAGGGGTGAACACTGAAGCTTTCTTT,CAISPGPGVNTEAFF
TRBV11-3,.,.,TRBJ2-1,TGTGCCAGCAGCTTTAACCGGGACACCTACAATGAGCAGTTCTTC,CASSFNRDTYNEQFF
TRBV18,.,.,TRBJ2-3,TGTGCCAGCCGGGTGGTGCCAGATACGCAGTATTTT,CASRVVPDTQYF
TRBV10-3,.,.,TRBJ2-7,TGTGCCATCACTAATATCCAGTCGCAGCAGTACTTC,CAITNIQSQQYF
TRBV19,.,once,TRBJ1-2,TGTGCCAGTAGTTACGGTACTGCCGTGAATGGCTACACCTTC,CASSYGTAVNGYTF
TRBV27,.,few,TRBJ2-1,TGTGCCAGCAGTTTAAATATCGACAATGAGCAGTTCTTC,CASSLNIDNEQFF
TRBV11-2,.,.,TRBJ2-7,TGTGCCAGCAGCTTAGGTCGTGGGAGCGAGCAGTACTTC,CASSLGRGSEQYF
TRBV5-5,.,.,TRBJ2-5,TGTGCCAGCAGCTCGATTGGGAGCGAGACCCAGTACTTC,CASSSIGSETQYF
TRBV6-1,TRBD1,.,TRBJ2-2,TGTGCCAGCGTCAGACAGGGGCCTAACACCGGGGAGCTGTTTTTT,CASVRQGPNTGELFF
TRBV7-2,.,.,TRBJ1-6,TGTGCCAGCAGCCTTGGACAGAGGAATTCACCCCTCCACTTT,CASSLGQRNSPLHF
TRBV5-1,.,.,TRBJ2-2,TGCGCCAGCAGCTTGGGGCCAGGGTATTCCGGGGAGCTGTTTTTT,CASSLGPGYSGELFF
TRBV11-2,TRBD1,.,TRBJ1-1,TGTGCCAGCAGCTTAACGAACAGGGGAGCCACTGAAGCTTTCTTT,CASSLTNRGATEAFF